This TCR beta chain derives from a study of blood T cell repertoires in COVID-19 (TCRdb year 2020). Context from the whole study: The collaborator samples originated in the United States, Italy and Spain and spanned the acute and convalescent phases of COVID-19. The dataset comprised deeply sampled blood TCRbeta repertoires from subjects exposed to, actively infected with, or recovered from COVID-19. The repertoires were made available in a free public database intended to serve as a resource for research on the immune response to SARS-CoV-2. Sample metadata almost always included a de-identified subject ID, COVID-19 status, age in years and sex. The samples were drawn from two sources: the first 160 participants of the ongoing ImmuneRACE study, and 1,254 subjects contributed by 6 global collaborators. The prospective study material was composed of cDNA or gDNA derived from T cells, B-cell-depleted T cells, or PBMCs. Where available, HLA class I and class II types were taken from metadata supplied by the sample provider and were not determined by assay-based typing.

Looking up the germline V gene yields CDR1 MGHRA and CDR2 YSYEKL. V has 4 bases trimmed and J has 1 base trimmed; junction bases matching no gene number 3. Its CDR3 holds 14 amino acids, cysteine through phenylalanine. The only DNA kept is the CDR3, 42 bases in frame from the first base. TCRbeta CDR3 regions were amplified from genomic DNA using the immunoSEQ Assay, a bias-controlled multiplex PCR. The authors' analysis ran thus. Within the assay, amplification of reference gene primers was used to estimate how many nucleated cells each sample contained. To quantify the absolute abundance of each unique TCRbeta CDR3 rearrangement, sequence reads were collapsed and filtered. For each sample, productive Simpson clonality was calculated as the square root of Simpson's diversity index over productive rearrangements. In TCRdb, the immuneACCESS table is reduced to in-frame sequences with V and J assigned. These tables do not hold every clone; where another copy was compared, an unresolved V gene accounts for under half, and the others remain unexplained. The V and J calls and clone size were taken over from that table, and D and trimming were inferred from the DNA. This sample comprises about 200,000 clones, about four fifths of them detected only once. The ten largest clonotypes hold 7.8% of the sample.

One collaborating source in Seattle enrolled patients during active infection and followed them longitudinally through the course of disease. Collaborating institutions collected whole blood in K2EDTA tubes following their own protocols. For TCRbeta analysis, collaborator samples were shipped as frozen whole blood, as isolated PBMCs, or as DNA extracted from either sample type. Broader findings and caveats from the paper: The amount of clinical and demographic metadata varied by source and participant and was provided uncurated.

As to this clone: Its antigen specificity is not known. Qualities for individual bases were not recorded, and no much larger clone is one base off.

The TCR comes from an elderly woman with COVID-19, enrolled during active disease. The V and J genes are TRBV4-1 and TRBJ2-5; the central 7 bases match TRBD2. The specimen was peripheral blood. The sequenced DNA is TGCGCCAGCAGCCCTCCGGGGGGCCAAGAGACCCAGTACTTC. Its protein reads: CASSPPGGQETQYF.